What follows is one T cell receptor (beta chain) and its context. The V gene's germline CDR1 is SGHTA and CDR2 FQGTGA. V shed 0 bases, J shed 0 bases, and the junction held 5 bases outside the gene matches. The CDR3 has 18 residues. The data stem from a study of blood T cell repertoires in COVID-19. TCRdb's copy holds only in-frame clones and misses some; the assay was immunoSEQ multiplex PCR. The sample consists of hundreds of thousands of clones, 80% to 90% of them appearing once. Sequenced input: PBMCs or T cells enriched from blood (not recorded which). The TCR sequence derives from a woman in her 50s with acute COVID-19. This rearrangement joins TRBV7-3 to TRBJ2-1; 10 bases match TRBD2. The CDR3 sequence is CASSLTSSSGSSYNEQFF. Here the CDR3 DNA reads TGTGCCAGCAGCTTAACCTCGTCTAGCGGGAGCTCCTACAATGAGCAGTTCTTC.